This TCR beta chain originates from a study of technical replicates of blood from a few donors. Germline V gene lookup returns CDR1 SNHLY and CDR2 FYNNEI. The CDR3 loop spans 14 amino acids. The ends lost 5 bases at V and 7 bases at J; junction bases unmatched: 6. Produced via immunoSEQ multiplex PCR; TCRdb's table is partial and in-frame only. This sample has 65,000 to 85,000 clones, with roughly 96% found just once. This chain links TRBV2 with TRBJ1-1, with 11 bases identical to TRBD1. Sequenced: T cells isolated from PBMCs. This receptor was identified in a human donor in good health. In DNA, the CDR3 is TGTGCCAGCAGTTGGACAGGGGGCGCAATTGAAGCTTTCTTT. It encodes CASSWTGGAIEAFF.